Shown below are 14 T cell receptor beta chains from a single sample sequenced in a study of OX40 agonist ivuxolimab in advanced cancers. This table comes from immunoSEQ multiplex PCR, and its TCRdb copy is limited to in-frame clones, with some not included. The sample lists about 58,000 clones, about 87% occurring once. The sequencing used CD4+ or CD8+ T cells sorted from blood, collected in a trial of the OX40 agonist ivuxolimab. The receptors stem from an adult with an advanced solid tumor such as melanoma, head and neck, liver or kidney cancer.

The chain has TRBV7-9 and TRBJ2-1, with TRBD2 identical over 10 bases. The ends lost 5 bases at V and 6 bases at J; junction bases unmatched: 7. Germline CDR1 SEHNR, CDR2 FQNEAQ (reference sequence). The CDR3 is made up of 15 amino acids. The CDR3, as DNA: TGTGCCAGCAGCCACGGGACTAGCGAATTCAATGAGCAGTTCTTC. Residues: CASSHGTSEFNEQFF. Filled out from reference TRBV7-9 and TRBJ2-1, the complete variable domain reads DTGVSQNPRHKITKRGQNVTFRCDPISEHNRLYWYRQTLGQGPEFLTYFQNEAQLEKSRLLSDRFSAERPKGSFSTLEIQRTEQGDSAMYLCASSHGTSEFNEQFFGPGTRLTVL.

The rearrangement joins TRBV10-2 to TRBJ2-5, with D perhaps matching TRBD2 (6 bases). Trimming removed 7 bases at V and 0 bases at J, with 15 bases between. This CDR3 is built from 15 residues. Germline CDR1 is WSHSY and CDR2 is SAAADI. Written as DNA, the CDR3 is TGCGCCAGCACCGAGCCGGGACTTTACCAAGAGACCCAGTACTTC. Residues: CASTEPGLYQETQYF.

This clone is labeled as medium-sized. The chain is built from TRBV13 and TRBJ2-1, with 7 bases matching TRBD2. Per the germline V gene, CDR1 is PRHDT and CDR2 is FYEKMQ (reference sequence). The CDR3 extends over 15 amino acids. V lost 1 base, J lost 8 bases, and 8 bases stayed unmatched. CDR3 DNA: TGTGCCAGCAGCTTAGCGGCTAGCGGTTGGGATGAGCAGTTCTTC. It codes for CASSLAASGWDEQFF.

This clone has only a few counts. This sequence joins TRBV7-8 and TRBJ1-1; TRBD1 might be the D (5 bases). This CDR3 region has 12 residues. Trimming cost V 4 bases and J 5 bases, with 8 bases left between them. Germline assignment: CDR1 SGHVS and CDR2 FQNEAQ. Written as DNA, the CDR3 is TGTGCCAGCAGCTCATCAGGGACTGAAGCTTTCTTT. It translates to CASSSSGTEAFF.

The genes are TRBV11-3 and TRBJ2-5; 12 nucleotides align to TRBD2. Trimming took 5 bases from V and 5 from J; bases not matched to a gene: 12. CDR1 and CDR2 (germline): SGHNT, YENEEA. The CDR3 length is 17 residues. As DNA, the CDR3 is TGTGCCAGCAGCCCTGGCCAAACTAGCGGGAGGTTGGAGACCCAGTACTTC. It specifies CASSPGQTSGRLETQYF. The variable domain in full, with the rest retrieved from reference TRBV11-3 and TRBJ2-5, is EAGVVQSPRYKIIEKKQPVAFWCNPISGHNTLYWYLQNLGQGPELLIRYENEEAVDDSQLPKDRFSAERLKGVDSTLKIQPAELGDSAVYLCASSPGQTSGRLETQYFGPGTRLLVL.

The chain employs TRBV2 and TRBJ2-6; no clear D. The CDR3 totals 14 residues. Germline-derived CDR1 and CDR2 are SNHLY and FYNNEI. V was clipped by 5 bases and J by 4 bases, with 9 bases between them. CDR3 sequence: CASSRIQGANVLTF. The CDR3, as DNA: TGTGCCAGCAGTCGAATACAGGGGGCCAACGTCCTGACTTTC.

The chain couples TRBV27 to TRBJ2-1; 8 nucleotides align to TRBD1. The CDR3 loop spans 15 amino acids. V lost 4 bases and J lost 7; bases outside the gene matches: 9. Germline assignment: CDR1 MNHEY and CDR2 SMNVEV (reference sequence). The CDR3 protein is CASSSPWTGWNEQFF. DNA of the CDR3: TGTGCCAGCAGTTCCCCCTGGACAGGGTGGAATGAGCAGTTCTTC.

The V call is TRBV19, the J call TRBJ1-1; D may be TRBD1 (5 bases). There are 13 residues in the CDR3. V lost 5 bases to trimming and J lost 7 bases, with 14 bases between them. CDR1 LNHDA and CDR2 SQIVND come from the germline V gene (reference sequence). The CDR3 reads CASSLNRGDEAFF. CDR3 nucleotides: TGTGCCAGTAGTTTGAATAGGGGAGATGAAGCTTTCTTT.

This clone was detected only a few times. The CDR3 is CASSSTSGRVGNQPQHF. CDR3 nucleotides: TGTGCCAGTAGTTCCACGAGTGGGAGGGTCGGCAATCAGCCCCAGCATTTT. The V call is TRBV19, the J call TRBJ1-5; no firm D call. Germline V gene lookup returns CDR1 LNHDA and CDR2 SQIVND (reference sequence). V was shortened by 5 bases and J by 2 bases, with 19 bases between the two germline ends. The CDR3 is 17 residues long. The full variable domain, rest sourced from reference TRBV19 and TRBJ1-5, is DGGITQSPKYLFRKEGQNVTLSCEQNLNHDAMYWYRQDPGQGLRLIYYSQIVNDFQKGDIAEGYSVSREKKESFPLTVTSAQKNPTAFYLCASSSTSGRVGNQPQHFGDGTRLSIL.

The V call is TRBV6-5, the J call TRBJ1-2; TRBD1 might be the D (5 bases). V gave up 6 bases and J gave up 3 bases, with 17 bases separating them. Germline V gene data show CDR1 as MNHEY and CDR2 as SVGAGI. CDR3 length: 15 residues. CDR3 sequence reads: CASSYREDTYYGYTF. DNA for the CDR3: TGTGCCAGCAGCTATCGGGAGGACACCTACTATGGCTACACCTTC.

This rearrangement joins TRBV30 to TRBJ1-5, with D perhaps matching TRBD1 (6 bases). The ends were cut back, 2 bases at V and 7 bases at J, with 12 bases in the middle. Germline V gene data show CDR1 as GTSNPN and CDR2 as SVGIG (reference sequence). The CDR3 consists of 13 residues. The CDR3 nucleotides read TGTGCCTGGAGTAACAGGGTGTGGCAGCCCCAGCATTTT. Translation gives CAWSNRVWQPQHF. Using reference TRBV30 and TRBJ1-5 for the parts outside the CDR3, the full variable domain is SQTIHQWPATLVQPVGSPLSLECTVEGTSNPNLYWYRQAAGRGLQLLFYSVGIGQISSEVPQNLSASRPQDRQFILSSKKLLLSDSGFYLCAWSNRVWQPQHFGDGTRLSIL.

The chain links TRBV30 to TRBJ1-2; D is ambiguous. The CDR3 is made up of 13 amino acids. Trimming pared 4 bases from V and 1 base from J, leaving 10 bases between. CDR1 and CDR2 from the germline V gene are GTSNPN and SVGIG (reference sequence). The CDR3 DNA sequence: TGTGCCTGGACTCGGGTTGTTAACTATGGCTACACCTTC. It translates to CAWTRVVNYGYTF.

This chain links TRBV9 with TRBJ2-7; 7 bases map to TRBD1. V lost 2 bases and J lost 5; bases outside the gene matches: 7. Germline-derived CDR1 and CDR2 are SGDLS and YYNGEE. The CDR3 runs to 14 residues. CDR3 region: CASSVTGQSNEQYF. CDR3 coding DNA: TGTGCCAGCAGCGTTACGGGACAGTCCAACGAGCAGTACTTC. The full variable domain, completed using reference TRBV9 and TRBJ2-7, is DSGVTQTPKHLITATGQRVTLRCSPRSGDLSVYWYQQSLDQGLQFLIQYYNGEERAKGNILERFSAQQFPDLHSELNLSSLELGDSALYFCASSVTGQSNEQYFGPGTRLTVT.

The gene calls are TRBV7-3 and TRBJ2-3, with 16 bases aligning to TRBD2. The ends lost 5 bases at V and 4 bases at J; junction bases unmatched: 3. The CDR3 is 16 residues long. Germline-derived CDR1 and CDR2 are SGHTA and FQGTGA. In DNA, the CDR3 is TGTGCCAGCAGCCCAGGGACTAGCGGGAGGGCAGATACGCAGTATTTT. Amino acids: CASSPGTSGRADTQYF. The full variable domain, in which reference TRBV7-3 and TRBJ2-3 provide the parts outside the CDR3, is GAGVSQTPSNKVTEKGKYVELRCDPISGHTALYWYRQSLGQGPEFLIYFQGTGAADDSGLPNDRFFAVRPEGSVSTLKIQRTERGDSAVYLCASSPGTSGRADTQYFGPGTRLTVL.